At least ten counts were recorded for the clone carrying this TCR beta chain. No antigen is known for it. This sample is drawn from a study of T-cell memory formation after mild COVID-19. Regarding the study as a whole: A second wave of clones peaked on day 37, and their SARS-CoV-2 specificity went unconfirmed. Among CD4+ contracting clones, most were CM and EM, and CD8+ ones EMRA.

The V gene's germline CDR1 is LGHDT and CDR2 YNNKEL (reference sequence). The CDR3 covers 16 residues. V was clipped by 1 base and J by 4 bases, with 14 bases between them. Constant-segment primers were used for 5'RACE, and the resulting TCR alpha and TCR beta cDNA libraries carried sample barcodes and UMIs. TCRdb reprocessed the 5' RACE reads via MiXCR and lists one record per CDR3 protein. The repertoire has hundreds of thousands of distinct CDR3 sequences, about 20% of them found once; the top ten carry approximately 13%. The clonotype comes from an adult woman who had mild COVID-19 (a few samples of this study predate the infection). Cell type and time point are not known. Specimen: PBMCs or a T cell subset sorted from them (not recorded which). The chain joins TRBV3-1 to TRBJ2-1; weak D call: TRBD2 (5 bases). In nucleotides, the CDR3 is TGTGCCAGCAGCCAAGGTCTTCTAGCCGGGTACAATGAGCAGTTCTTC. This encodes CASSQGLLAGYNEQFF.